The entry below describes one T cell receptor (beta chain). In germline, CDR1 is SEHNR, CDR2 FQNEAQ (reference sequence). Trimming cost V 4 bases and J 0 bases, with 16 bases left between them. This CDR3 has 17 amino acids. These data belong to a study of blood T cell repertoires in COVID-19. Libraries were prepared by immunoSEQ multiplex PCR; TCRdb keeps only in-frame clonotypes and omits some of them. The repertoire holds some 220,000 clones, with under 90% as singletons. The chain employs TRBV7-9 and TRBJ1-3; D gene uncertain. The sequenced material came from peripheral blood. The TCR was taken from an older woman who had recovered from COVID-19. The CDR3 sequence: CASSSIFYRDSGNTIYF. In nucleotides, the CDR3 is TGTGCCAGCAGCTCCATATTTTACAGAGACTCTGGAAACACCATATATTTT. The variable domain in full, with the rest retrieved from reference TRBV7-9 and TRBJ1-3, is DTGVSQNPRHKITKRGQNVTFRCDPISEHNRLYWYRQTLGQGPEFLTYFQNEAQLEKSRLLSDRFSAERPKGSFSTLEIQRTEQGDSAMYLCASSSIFYRDSGNTIYFGEGSWLTVV.